These 6 T cell receptor beta chains came from one sample sequenced in a study of T cell changes during pregnancy in multiple sclerosis. Data came from immunoSEQ multiplex PCR; TCRdb stores just in-frame clones and leaves some out. The top ten hold roughly 1.5% of the sample, which has around 68,000 clones, 90% seen once. This sample comprised peripheral blood, obtained in the third trimester of pregnancy. The receptors come from a female donor with multiple sclerosis, enrolled in a pregnancy study.

This rearrangement joins TRBV6-5 to TRBJ1-1, with 8 nucleotides matching TRBD1. J lost 10 bases, V lost 2 bases, and 15 bases had no gene match. This CDR3 has 16 amino acids. CDR1 and CDR2 (germline): MNHEY, SVGAGI. The CDR3 DNA reads TGTGCCAGCAGTTACGGAGGGTCGGTGACAGGGGTCGGAGCTTTCTTT. Its protein is CASSYGGSVTGVGAFF.

This chain links TRBV10-2 with TRBJ1-1; tentatively, D is TRBD1 (5 bases). Germline loops: CDR1 WSHSY, CDR2 SAAADI. This CDR3 region has 15 residues. Trimming pared 5 bases from V and 3 bases from J, leaving 16 bases between. CDR3 sequence reads: CASSKSRDYYTEAFF. CDR3 bases: TGCGCCAGCAGTAAATCCAGGGATTACTACACTGAAGCTTTCTTT.

The chain joins TRBV7-2 to TRBJ2-5; D is ambiguous. The CDR3 contains 16 residues. Trimming pared 3 bases from V and 0 bases from J, leaving 14 bases between. CDR1 and CDR2 (germline): SGHTA, FQGNSA. In DNA, the CDR3 is TGTGCCAGCAGCTTCCCCTTGATCGGAGACCAAGAGACCCAGTACTTC. Protein product: CASSFPLIGDQETQYF.

The chain carries TRBV27 and TRBJ2-7; a weak D match, TRBD2 (6 bases). V gave up 3 bases and J gave up 7 bases, with 16 bases separating them. Germline assignment: CDR1 MNHEY and CDR2 SMNVEV (reference sequence). The CDR3 covers 14 residues. The CDR3 sequence is CASSLAWRGREQYF. The CDR3 DNA reads TGTGCCAGCAGTTTGGCCTGGAGGGGACGGGAGCAGTACTTC.

This clone has just a few counts. V and J are TRBV6-1 and TRBJ1-5; D not certain. CDR3 length: 13 amino acids. With 6 bases removed from V and 4 bases from J, the gap between germline ends came to 10 bases. Per the germline V gene, CDR1 is MNHNS and CDR2 is SASEGT. In nucleotides, the CDR3 is TGTGCCAGCAGGGCCCTTCCTAATCAGCCCCAGCATTTT. This gives the protein CASRALPNQPQHF.

The rearrangement links TRBV30 to TRBJ1-2, with a possible D match to TRBD1 (6 bases). CDR1 is GTSNPN and CDR2 is SVGIG in the germline V gene (reference sequence). V was clipped by 5 bases and J by 1 base, with 8 bases between them. This CDR3 contains 12 residues. The CDR3 loop reads CAWSDSNYGYTF. DNA for the CDR3: TGTGCCTGGTCGGACAGTAACTATGGCTACACCTTC.